These 7 T cell receptor beta chains share one sample of origin, sequenced in a study of breast tumors, draining lymph nodes, adjacent tissues. One entry per CDR3 protein results from TCRdb running MiXCR on the multiplex PCR reads. The sample shows under 150,000 distinct CDR3 sequences, about 20% of them seen only once. Samples came from axillary lymph nodes draining the breast cancer. The sample comprised axillary lymph node tissue. These receptors were obtained from a female donor with breast cancer. Some clones in this sample may be carry-over from other donors' samples.

The chain has TRBV7-9 and TRBJ1-1; D is unclear. The CDR3 sequence is 14 residues long. The V gene lost 3 bases and the J gene lost 3 bases, with 11 bases spanning the gap. Germline V gene lookup returns CDR1 SEHNR and CDR2 FQNEAQ (reference sequence). CDR3 DNA: TGTGCCAGCAGCTTGACCCGGCTGGACACTGAAGCTTTCTTT. As protein: CASSLTRLDTEAFF.

This clonotype was detected many times. The chain is built from TRBV3-1 and TRBJ2-2; 9 nucleotides align to TRBD2. J lost 6 bases, V lost 0 bases, and 11 bases had no gene match. The CDR3 totals 18 residues. Germline loops: CDR1 LGHDT, CDR2 YNNKEL (reference sequence). The CDR3 sequence is CASSQDSWTSDSAGELFF. The CDR3 nucleotides are TGTGCCAGCAGCCAAGATAGCTGGACTAGCGATAGTGCCGGGGAGCTGTTTTTT.

As regards this clonotype: This may stem from a read error, because a much larger clone lies one nucleotide away. This sequence joins TRBV6-1 and TRBJ1-5; 7 bases are shared with TRBD1. CDR1 MNHNS and CDR2 SASEGT come from the germline V gene. Trimming at V came to 5 bases and at J to 9 bases, leaving 13 bases not matched to a gene. The CDR3 is 15 amino acids. The DNA for the CDR3 is TGTGCCAGCAGTACTACAGGGGAGGGCGCCCGGCCCCAGCATTTT. It codes for CASSTTGEGARPQHF.

V is TRBV20-1 and J is TRBJ1-2, with unresolved D. Germline lookup yields CDR1 DFQATT and CDR2 SNEGSKA (reference sequence). The CDR3 length is 13 residues. Trimming removed 4 bases from V and 5 bases from J, with 14 bases in between. The CDR3 protein is CSAIKGPGYGYTF. As DNA, the CDR3 is TGCAGTGCTATTAAAGGGCCTGGGTATGGCTACACCTTC.

This rearrangement joins TRBV5-5 to TRBJ1-1, with TRBD1 matching over 8 bases. Looked up from germline, CDR1 is SGHKS and CDR2 is YYEKEE (reference sequence). The CDR3 totals 16 residues. V lost 0 bases to trimming and J lost 4 bases; unmatched junction nucleotides: 8. The CDR3 region has the DNA TGTGCCAGCAGCTTGGGGGGTCAGGGGGCGGTCACTGAAGCTTTCTTT. Its translation is CASSLGGQGAVTEAFF.

This clonotype occurred many times. This chain uses TRBV9 with TRBJ2-3; D may be TRBD1 or TRBD2 (7 bases each). Trimming cost V 0 bases and J 3 bases, with 14 bases left between them. Looked up from germline, CDR1 is SGDLS and CDR2 is YYNGEE. There are 16 residues in the CDR3. CDR3 loop: CASSVESRGGTDTQYF. The DNA of the CDR3 is TGTGCCAGCAGCGTAGAGTCCAGGGGGGGAACAGATACGCAGTATTTT.

On this clonotype: A much larger clonotype is one base distant, so this may be a read error. This chain connects TRBV9 to TRBJ2-5; a weak D match, TRBD2 (5 bases). CDR1 and CDR2 from the germline V gene are SGDLS and YYNGEE. The V gene lost 0 bases and the J gene lost 1 base, with 10 bases spanning the gap. This CDR3 is 15 amino acids long. CDR3 amino acids: CASSVAGSIQETQYF. The CDR3 DNA reads TGTGCCAGCAGCGTAGCGGGGAGTATCCAAGAGACCCAGTACTTC.